This T cell receptor (beta chain) was sequenced during a study of response to subunit inactivated influenza vaccine. Study-wide results and caveats: The authors proposed limited new T cell recruitment per seasonal influenza vaccination.

The V end was cut by 5 bases, the J end by 5 bases, with 15 bases between. This CDR3 has 14 residues. TCRdb ran MiXCR on the RT-PCR reads and lists one entry per CDR3 protein. Found here are some 300,000 distinct CDR3 sequences, about 20% of them singletons; the top ten hold approximately 10%. Note on this clonotype: Its antigen remains unidentified.

The sequence derives from a man between 50 and 75 years old who received an inactivated influenza vaccine. Sequencing was performed on PBMCs from blood, taken about 19 months after vaccination. The V call is TRBV12-3 or TRBV12-4, the J call TRBJ1-1; weak D call: TRBD1 (6 bases). CDR3 residues: CASSRTGFGTEAFF. Written as DNA, the CDR3 is TGTGCCAGCAGTCGAACAGGGTTCGGAACTGAAGCTTTCTTT.